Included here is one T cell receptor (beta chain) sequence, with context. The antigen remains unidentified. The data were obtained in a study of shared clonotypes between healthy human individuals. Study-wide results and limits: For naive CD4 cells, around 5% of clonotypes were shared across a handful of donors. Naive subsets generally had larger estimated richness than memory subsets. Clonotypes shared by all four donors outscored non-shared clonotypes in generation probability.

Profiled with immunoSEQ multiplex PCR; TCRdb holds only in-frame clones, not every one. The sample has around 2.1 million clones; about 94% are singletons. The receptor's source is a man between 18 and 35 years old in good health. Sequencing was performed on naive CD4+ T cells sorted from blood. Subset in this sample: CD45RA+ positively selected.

The CDR3 sequence: CAWAARDRENTEAFF. The CDR3 DNA is TGTGCCTGGGCTGCCCGGGACAGGGAGAACACTGAAGCTTTCTTT. The V and J genes are TRBV30 and TRBJ1-1; 9 bases fit TRBD1. V lost 5 bases and J lost 1; bases outside the gene matches: 8. Germline loops: CDR1 GTSNPN, CDR2 SVGIG (reference sequence). The CDR3 is made up of 15 amino acids. Using reference TRBV30 and TRBJ1-1 for the parts outside the CDR3, the full variable domain is SQTIHQWPATLVQPVGSPLSLECTVEGTSNPNLYWYRQAAGRGLQLLFYSVGIGQISSEVPQNLSASRPQDRQFILSSKKLLLSDSGFYLCAWAARDRENTEAFFGQGTRLTVV.